Listed below are T cell receptor beta chains from one sample, sequenced in a study of blood T cells in healthy people across ages. Using its own MiXCR run on the 5' RACE reads, TCRdb lists one record per CDR3 protein. The sample holds more than 450,000 distinct CDR3 sequences, around a quarter seen once. These same data were also listed under a study on T cells of mothers and their children.

Sequencing used blood. Receptor source: a boy under 10 years old in good health. The CDR3 runs from the conserved cysteine through the conserved F or W. A D gene is named only where the DNA matches it firmly. Size is stated for part of the rows, as once, few or many counts, or as a class when the clone is expanded.

J gene	clone size	D gene	V gene	CDR3 protein	CDR3 DNA
TRBJ2-7	once	.	TRBV30	CAWSVRDEQYF	TGTGCCTGGAGTGTAAGGGACGAGCAGTACTTC
TRBJ1-2	.	.	TRBV12-3/TRBV12-4	CASSSITGWSGYTF	TGTGCCAGCAGTTCCATCACGGGTTGGTCTGGCTACACCTTC
TRBJ2-7	few	.	TRBV7-2	CASSFPQGYEQYF	TGTGCCAGCAGCTTCCCACAGGGCTACGAGCAGTACTTC
TRBJ2-6	.	.	TRBV6-5	CASSYSDSYSGANVLTF	TGTGCCAGCAGTTACTCCGACAGTTACTCTGGGGCCAACGTCCTGACTTTC
TRBJ1-5	few	TRBD1	TRBV6-5	CASSPTGVNQPQHF	TGTGCCAGCAGTCCGACAGGGGTCAATCAGCCCCAGCATTTT
TRBJ2-5	few	.	TRBV4-1	CASPAKSCEPEKAYQETQYF	TGCGCCAGCCCAGCCAAGAGTTGCGAGCCAGAAAAAGCCTACCAAGAGACCCAGTACTTC
TRBJ2-4	once	TRBD2	TRBV7-2	CASSLEFRAGVSDKNIQYF	TGTGCCAGCAGCTTAGAGTTCAGAGCGGGAGTATCGGACAAAAACATTCAGTACTTC
TRBJ1-2	medium-sized	.	TRBV12-3/TRBV12-4	CASTVTGGRGYTF	TGTGCCAGCACAGTGACGGGGGGACGTGGCTACACCTTC
TRBJ2-1	.	TRBD1	TRBV6-5	CASSYTDRGHNEQFF	TGTGCCAGCAGTTATACGGACAGGGGACACAATGAGCAGTTCTTC
TRBJ2-4	.	TRBD2	TRBV28	CASSSAGLDGNIQYF	TGTGCCAGCAGTTCGGCTGGACTAGATGGCAACATTCAGTACTTC
TRBJ1-2	.	TRBD1	TRBV5-1	CASSSTGQDGYTF	TGCGCCAGCAGCTCTACAGGACAGGATGGCTACACCTTC
TRBJ1-2	.	TRBD1	TRBV6-5	CASSEQGIYGYTF	TGCGCCAGCAGTGAACAGGGGATCTATGGCTACACCTTC
TRBJ2-5	few	TRBD2	TRBV7-2	CASSLVASGTETQYF	TGTGCCAGCAGCTTAGTGGCTAGCGGGACTGAGACCCAGTACTTC
TRBJ2-7	few	.	TRBV20-1	CSARSTGPYEQYF	TGCAGTGCCCGTAGCACGGGCCCCTACGAGCAGTACTTC
TRBJ2-7	.	.	TRBV30	CAWSVGHAGEQYF	TGTGCCTGGAGTGTGGGGCACGCGGGCGAGCAGTACTTC
TRBJ2-1	.	.	TRBV9	CASSVVPTPYNEQFF	TGTGCCAGCAGCGTAGTTCCCACCCCCTACAATGAGCAGTTCTTC
TRBJ2-1	.	.	TRBV15	CATNEDSYNEQFF	TGTGCCACCAACGAGGACAGCTACAATGAGCAGTTCTTC
TRBJ1-5	few	TRBD1	TRBV5-4	CASSSGQGRDQPQHF	TGTGCCAGCAGCAGCGGACAGGGTCGGGATCAGCCCCAGCATTTT
TRBJ2-4	.	.	TRBV6-2/TRBV6-3	CASSSDPRDIQYF	TGTGCCAGCAGTTCGGACCCCAGGGACATTCAGTACTTC
TRBJ1-2	.	TRBD1	TRBV7-2	CASSSGTGQNF	TGTGCCAGCAGCTCCGGGACAGGCCAGAACTTC
TRBJ2-5	few	.	TRBV19	CASSIRRSPGGQETQYF	TGTGCCAGTAGTATTCGGCGTAGCCCCGGGGGCCAAGAGACCCAGTACTTC
TRBJ2-4	.	.	TRBV6-5	CASSYSDSAFENIQYF	TGTGCCAGCAGTTACTCGGACAGCGCATTCGAAAACATTCAGTACTTC
TRBJ1-4	few	.	TRBV20-1	CSECKGENEKLFF	TGCAGTGAGTGTAAAGGAGAAAATGAAAAACTGTTTTTT
TRBJ2-1	few	.	TRBV29-1	CSVTGPYNEQFF	TGCAGCGTCACAGGACCATACAATGAGCAGTTCTTC
TRBJ1-2	.	TRBD1	TRBV4-1	CASRPSGGNYGYTF	TGCGCCAGCAGACCCTCAGGGGGCAACTATGGCTACACCTTC
TRBJ2-2	few	.	TRBV20-1	CSARDHRQGGDGELFF	TGCAGTGCTAGAGATCACCGACAGGGAGGGGACGGGGAGCTGTTTTTT
TRBJ2-2	few	TRBD1	TRBV6-4	CASRHRGETGELFF	TGTGCCAGCAGGCACAGGGGGGAGACCGGGGAGCTGTTTTTT
TRBJ2-5	.	.	TRBV7-2	CASSLALAKQETQYF	TGTGCCAGCAGCTTGGCTCTAGCGAAACAAGAGACCCAGTACTTC
TRBJ2-2	.	.	TRBV4-2	CASSQDQNTGELFF	TGTGCCAGCAGCCAAGACCAAAACACCGGGGAGCTGTTTTTT
TRBJ2-7	.	TRBD1	TRBV12-3/TRBV12-4	CASSPGQGATYEQYF	TGTGCCAGCAGTCCCGGACAGGGGGCTACCTACGAGCAGTACTTC
TRBJ2-6	.	.	TRBV6-2/TRBV6-3	CASRNRGSGANVLTF	TGTGCCAGCCGAAACCGAGGGTCTGGGGCCAACGTCCTGACTTTC
TRBJ2-3	.	.	TRBV6-1	CAMARGSADTQYF	TGTGCCATGGCACGGGGGAGCGCAGATACGCAGTATTTT
TRBJ2-4	.	TRBD1	TRBV2	CASRGQLRIGFLAKNIQYF	TGTGCCAGCAGGGGACAGCTCAGGATTGGCTTTTTAGCCAAAAACATTCAGTACTTC
TRBJ2-1	.	.	TRBV7-2	CASSLLRGSEQFF	TGTGCCAGCAGCTTACTACGGGGATCTGAGCAGTTCTTC
TRBJ1-4	.	.	TRBV14	CASSQDPPSSNEKLFF	TGTGCCAGCAGCCAAGATCCCCCCAGTAGTAATGAAAAACTGTTTTTT
TRBJ2-1	few	TRBD2	TRBV7-9	CASSLGGTKYNEQFF	TGTGCCAGCAGCTTAGGGGGGACTAAGTACAATGAGCAGTTCTTC
TRBJ2-1	.	.	TRBV3-1	CASSQDRVQSSYNEQFF	TGTGCCAGCAGCCAAGATCGGGTACAGAGCTCCTACAATGAGCAGTTCTTC
TRBJ2-3	.	.	TRBV11-2	CASSLVGQIKGTDTQYF	TGTGCCAGCAGCTTAGTCGGACAAATCAAGGGCACAGATACGCAGTATTTT
TRBJ1-1	few	.	TRBV12-3/TRBV12-4	CASSVTVMNTEAFF	TGTGCCAGCAGTGTGACAGTCATGAACACTGAAGCTTTCTTT
TRBJ2-3	.	TRBD2	TRBV6-1	CASGSGRDTDTQYF	TGTGCCAGCGGTAGCGGGAGGGACACAGATACGCAGTATTTT
TRBJ1-4	many	.	TRBV29-1	CSVGVTNEKLFF	TGCAGCGTTGGCGTAACTAATGAAAAACTGTTTTTT
TRBJ1-2	.	.	TRBV30	CAWSVNSRGGYTF	TGTGCCTGGAGTGTAAATTCTCGTGGCGGCTACACCTTC
TRBJ2-7	few	.	TRBV20-1	CSASQGNEQYF	TGCAGTGCTAGCCAGGGTAACGAGCAGTACTTC
TRBJ1-2	few	.	TRBV20-1	CSARKGRNGYTF	TGCAGTGCTCGGAAGGGTAGGAATGGCTACACCTTC
TRBJ2-5	once	TRBD2	TRBV20-1	CSARDPLAEGIETQYF	TGCAGTGCTAGAGATCCCCTAGCGGAGGGTATAGAGACCCAGTACTTC
TRBJ2-7	.	.	TRBV29-1	CSVETGAYEQYF	TGCAGCGTTGAGACGGGGGCCTACGAGCAGTACTTC
TRBJ2-5	.	.	TRBV13	CASSARLEAETQYF	TGTGCCAGCAGCGCCAGACTAGAGGCGGAGACCCAGTACTTC
TRBJ1-4	.	.	TRBV25-1	CASSESGPNEKLFF	TGTGCCAGCAGTGAATCGGGGCCTAATGAAAAACTGTTTTTT
TRBJ2-5	.	.	TRBV15	CATSRVEMETQYF	TGTGCCACCAGCAGGGTAGAGATGGAGACCCAGTACTTC